This passage covers 7 T cell receptor beta chains from one sample sequenced in a study of T cell responses to AZD1222 COVID-19 vaccine. Sequenced by immunoSEQ multiplex PCR; TCRdb stores in-frame clones only, minus some. The top ten clones hold 5.5% to 6% of a sample with about 150,000 clones, around 85% of them seen once. This material consisted of peripheral blood, taken on day 0 of MenACWY control vaccination. The source of these receptors is an adult in good health.

The chain carries TRBV11-2 and TRBJ2-3; the D gene is possibly TRBD2 (6 bases). V lost 3 bases, J lost 0 bases, and 7 bases lay in between. This CDR3 contains 14 residues. Germline lookup yields CDR1 SGHAT and CDR2 FQNNGV. The CDR3 nucleotides read TGTGCCAGCAGCTTGGGACTTAGCACAGATACGCAGTATTTT. Its protein is CASSLGLSTDTQYF.

The chain combines TRBV10-1 with TRBJ2-2; D not resolved. V shed 7 bases and J shed 4 bases, with 10 bases lying between them. CDR3 length: 13 amino acids. The V gene's germline CDR1 is WNHNN and CDR2 SYGVQD (reference sequence). The CDR3 loop reads CASMGQSTGELFF. DNA for the CDR3: TGCGCCAGCATGGGCCAGTCCACCGGGGAGCTGTTTTTT.

V and J are TRBV3-1 (or the pseudogene TRBV3-2) and TRBJ2-1; TRBD2 matches at 9 bases. V gave up 4 bases and J gave up 9 bases; unmatched junction bases: 7. Germline lookup yields CDR1 LGHDT and CDR2 YNNKEL (reference sequence). The CDR3 runs 14 residues. The CDR3 protein is CASSPIAGVSEQFF. CDR3 bases: TGTGCCAGCAGCCCTATAGCGGGAGTAAGTGAGCAGTTCTTC.

The rearrangement joins TRBV6-5 to TRBJ2-2; D remains ambiguous. CDR3 length: 14 residues. V was shortened by 6 bases and J by 1 base, with 9 bases between the two germline ends. Germline V gene data show CDR1 as MNHEY and CDR2 as SVGAGI. DNA of the CDR3: TGTGCCAGCAGCCGCCCCCGGAACACCGGGGAGCTGTTTTTT. It codes for CASSRPRNTGELFF.

V and J are TRBV25-1 and TRBJ1-4; a weak D match, TRBD1 (6 bases). V lost 3 bases and J 8 bases, leaving 13 bases between the germline ends. Germline values: CDR1 MGHDK, CDR2 SYGVNS. This CDR3 is built from 14 residues. The CDR3 sequence is CASSDEGGEEKLFF. As DNA, the CDR3 is TGTGCCAGCAGTGATGAGGGGGGGGAAGAAAAACTGTTTTTT.

The CDR3 is CASSHGTGFRGNQPQHF. As DNA, the CDR3 is TGTGCCAGCAGCCACGGGACAGGGTTTAGGGGCAATCAGCCCCAGCATTTT. The chain carries TRBV7-2 and TRBJ1-5, with 9 bases matching TRBD1. V dropped 5 bases and J dropped 2; count of bases not matched to a gene: 10. Germline values: CDR1 SGHTA, CDR2 FQGNSA. This CDR3 region has 17 residues.

This chain connects TRBV6-2 or TRBV6-3 to TRBJ2-1; no reliable D call. Between the trimmed V and J ends, which lost 6 bases and 0 bases, there was a span of 6 bases. CDR1 and CDR2 (germline): MNHEY, SVGEGT. This CDR3 comprises 13 residues. The CDR3 reads CASSSSSYNEQFF. CDR3 sequence (DNA): TGTGCCAGCAGCTCCAGCTCCTACAATGAGCAGTTCTTC.